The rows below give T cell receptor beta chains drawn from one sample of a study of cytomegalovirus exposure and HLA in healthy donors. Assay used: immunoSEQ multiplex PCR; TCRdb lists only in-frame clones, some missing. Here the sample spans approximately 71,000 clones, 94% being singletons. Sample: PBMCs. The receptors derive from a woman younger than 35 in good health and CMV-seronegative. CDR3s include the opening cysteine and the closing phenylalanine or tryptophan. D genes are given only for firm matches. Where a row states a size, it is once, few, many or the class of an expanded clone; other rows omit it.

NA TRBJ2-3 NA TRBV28 CASSLSGENTDTQYF TGTGCCAGCAGTTTATCGGGGGAGAACACAGATACGCAGTATTTT
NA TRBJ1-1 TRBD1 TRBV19 CATGTTGSPEAFF TGTGCCACCGGAACGACAGGGAGCCCTGAAGCTTTCTTT
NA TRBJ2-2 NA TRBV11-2 CASSLGRHYGELFF TGTGCCAGCAGCTTAGGGCGGCACTACGGGGAGCTGTTTTTT
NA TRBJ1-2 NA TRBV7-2 CASSLLGGAQYGYTF TGTGCCAGCAGCTTATTGGGGGGGGCGCAATATGGCTACACCTTC
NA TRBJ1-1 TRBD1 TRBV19 CASSIWRTGGPNTEAFF TGTGCCAGTAGTATTTGGAGGACAGGGGGCCCCAACACTGAAGCTTTCTTT
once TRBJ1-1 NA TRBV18 CASAGSGRTEAFF TGTGCCAGCGCGGGTTCCGGGAGGACTGAAGCTTTCTTT
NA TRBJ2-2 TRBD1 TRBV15 CATSIDRAGPPNTGELFF TGTGCCACCAGCATAGACAGGGCAGGCCCTCCGAACACCGGGGAGCTGTTTTTT
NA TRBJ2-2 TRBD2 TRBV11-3 CASSLGGLADTGELFF TGTGCCAGCAGCTTAGGGGGACTAGCGGACACCGGGGAGCTGTTTTTT
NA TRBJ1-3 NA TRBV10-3 CAISESWGLQGNTIYF TGTGCCATCAGTGAGAGTTGGGGACTGCAGGGAAACACCATATATTTT
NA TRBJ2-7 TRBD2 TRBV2 CASSEAPGPSGSMGSSYEQYF TGTGCCAGCAGTGAAGCCCCAGGGCCTAGCGGGAGTATGGGAAGCTCCTACGAGCAGTACTTC
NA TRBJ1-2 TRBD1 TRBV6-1 CASSGQGVGYTF TGTGCCAGCTCCGGACAGGGGGTTGGCTACACCTTC
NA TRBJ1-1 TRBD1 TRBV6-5 CASSDRENTEAFF TGTGCCAGCAGTGACAGGGAGAACACTGAAGCTTTCTTT
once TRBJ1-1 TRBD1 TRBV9 CASSVVEGGSEAFF TGTGCCAGCAGCGTAGTAGAAGGGGGCAGTGAAGCTTTCTTT
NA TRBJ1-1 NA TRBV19 CASSSQGRGGVNTEAFF TGTGCCAGTAGTAGTCAGGGCAGGGGAGGGGTGAACACTGAAGCTTTCTTT
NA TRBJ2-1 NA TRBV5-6 CASSLGQSNEQFF TGTGCCAGCAGCTTGGGACAGTCAAATGAGCAGTTCTTC
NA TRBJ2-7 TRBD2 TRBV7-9 CASSSPGLAGVEQYF TGTGCCAGCAGCTCCCCGGGACTAGCGGGAGTCGAGCAGTACTTC
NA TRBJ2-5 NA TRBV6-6 CASRRSGAGLQETQYF TGTGCCAGCAGGAGATCCGGGGCGGGACTCCAAGAGACCCAGTACTTC
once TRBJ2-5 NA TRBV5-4 CASGNRDQETQYF TGTGCCAGCGGGAACAGGGACCAAGAGACCCAGTACTTC
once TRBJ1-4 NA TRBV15 CATSRFRNEKLFF TGTGCCACCAGCAGATTCAGGAATGAAAAACTGTTTTTT
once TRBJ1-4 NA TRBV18 CASSPREKEKLFF TGTGCCAGCTCACCCCGGGAGAAGGAAAAACTGTTTTTT
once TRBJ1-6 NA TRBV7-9 CASSQVSSYNSPLHF TGTGCCAGCAGCCAAGTGAGCTCCTATAATTCACCCCTCCACTTT
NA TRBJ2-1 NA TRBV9 CASSPLASSYNEQFF TGTGCCAGCAGCCCCCTAGCGAGCTCCTACAATGAGCAGTTCTTC
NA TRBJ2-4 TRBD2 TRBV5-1 CASSWGLAGLVENIQYF TGCGCCAGCAGCTGGGGACTAGCGGGGTTGGTAGAAAACATTCAGTACTTC